This T cell receptor (beta chain) was recorded in a study of technical replicates of blood from a handful of donors. Clones were sequenced by immunoSEQ multiplex PCR, and TCRdb holds only the in-frame ones, with some missing. Among more than 65,000 clones listed, roughly 92% were seen once. V was shortened by 3 bases and J by 2 bases, with 20 bases between the two germline ends. Germline V gene sequence: CDR1 GTSNPN, CDR2 SVGIG (reference sequence). The CDR3 is 16 residues long. The TCR was taken from a human donor in good health. The chain is built from TRBV30 and TRBJ2-7; possible D gene TRBD1, 7 bases. Material: T cells isolated from PBMCs. CDR3 bases: TGTGCCTGGAGGGGAACACAGGGGCGGAGGGCCTACGAGCAGTACTTC. Its translation: CAWRGTQGRRAYEQYF.